Detailed here is one T cell receptor beta chain. Its antigen remains undetermined. Base-call qualities are not available, and no considerably larger clone is one nucleotide away. The cohort comprised around 700 healthy bone marrow donors. At the time of sampling, every cohort member was nominally healthy, though immune exposures that went unrecorded were likely present. The donor tested CMV seronegative and was one of the 352 seronegative cohort members. Each donor provided a peripheral blood sample, and peripheral blood mononuclear cells were used for TCR beta sequencing. The Qiagen DNeasy Blood Extraction Kit was used to extract genomic DNA from the blood cell samples. The data were taken from a study of cytomegalovirus exposure and HLA in healthy donors (dated by TCRdb to the late 2010s). At the level of the whole study: According to an earlier analysis of 587 of the donors, 200 million or so T cells yielded over 100 million unique TCR beta sequences and 276 Gb of sequence data. The genetic ancestry cluster associated with self-reported Caucasian donors included approximately 85% of the roughly 360 genotyped donors. To predict cytomegalovirus infection status, the study brought together high-throughput TCR immunosequencing, statistical association of individual TCRs with disease status, and machine learning. A later analysis re-analyzed previously published TCR beta repertoires from 600 to 850 donors and added high-resolution HLA genotyping to study TCR occurrence patterns. The T cell repertoires of 550 to 850 subjects were profiled by immunosequencing and related to cytomegalovirus serostatus. All discovery cohort repertoires had been generated using a single sequencing platform. The study aimed to test whether cataloging public T cell receptors could reveal signatures of past pathogen exposure. A separate validation cohort of about 110 different subjects was used in addition to the roughly 700-subject first cohort. HLA typing included class I and class II loci at four-digit resolution. Donor age, sex, ethnicity and CMV serostatus were compiled alongside the repertoire data. An earlier analysis of several hundred of the donors applied high-throughput TCR beta sequencing to assess whether each TCR beta V gene segment acted as functional or pseudogenic. Genome-wide SNP genotypes for about 65% of the roughly 700 donors were used in a later genetic analysis, which treated that subset as a discovery cohort. Among 398 genotyped donors of the cohort, an average of 235,054 unique TCR beta nucleotide sequences were sequenced per donor, around 18% of them non-productive. Roughly 300 gigabases of sequencing data and 70 million to 85 million unique TCR sequences were included in an early release covering roughly 600 HLA-typed donors. In the later analysis, no new phenotypic data were used to find candidate immune exposures; instead, reliance was placed on TCR beta sequences and their occurrence across donors. Because of strong linkage in the cohort, roughly five DR-DQ haplotypes were treated as single units for association and clustering. The number of donors typed differed by locus, with roughly 629-640 for A, B, C, DRB1 and DQB1, more than 500 for DQA1, 600 to 610 for DPA1, and approximately 470 for DPB1. General conclusions and limits of the study: A further reported finding was that TCR beta sequences accurately predicted the HLA-A and HLA-B alleles for most subjects in the first cohort. A later genetic analysis associated a missense DCLRE1C variant with V-gene and J-gene trimming of TCR beta chains, and an independent cohort replicated the association. A few of the identified cytomegalovirus-associated TCR beta chains were confirmed in vitro to be specific for cytomegalovirus antigens. The presence/absence analyses assumed that sequencing depth was roughly uniform across donors, and that assumption may not be true. The study gave a list of 150 to 200 TCR beta chains associated with cytomegalovirus. In a later analysis, HLA-associated TCR beta chains were found to be more clonally expanded and to have lower generation probabilities than equally common non-associated chains. Correlated functional status among segregating V segments might reflect linkage disequilibrium, but an unknown experimental factor could not be ruled out. It was suggested by the authors that the approach could potentially be generalized to other disease states and immunological phenotypes. At a false discovery rate of 0.05, a later analysis linked under 20,000 TCR beta sequences to specific HLA alleles. The 87-base-pair reads could not distinguish some IMGT-functional V segments, including TRBV6-2 and TRBV6-3, so those segments were excluded. In a later analysis, TCR association rates were found to vary across HLA loci, with the most associated TCRs seen for DRB1 alleles and the fewest for HLA-C alleles. A later analysis reported that several top co-occurrence clusters appeared linked to parvovirus B19, influenza, CMV and Epstein-Barr virus. An earlier analysis of approximately 500 of the donors showed that most TCR beta V segments appeared in productive rearrangements either about 90% or about 30% of the time, which broadly matched IMGT annotations. Because HLA typing was missing for some donors at each locus, association tests included only the typed subset. The cohort was sequenced for TCR beta chains only, and without alpha or paired-chain data the features that could be detected were limited. Most CMV-associated TCR beta chains appeared to be HLA-restricted in a later analysis, and the HLA associations seemed to be driven largely by CMV exposure. The earlier analysis of approximately 560 of the donors excluded 15 to 20 rarely observed V segments, including chromosome 9 orphons, because counts were too low. Immune exposure information for the cohort was limited to CMV serostatus. A later genetic analysis reported fewer N-insertions in productive TCRs among donors in an Asian-associated ancestry cluster than the 666-donor mean. In both the original and validation cohorts, the classifier was reported to diagnose cytomegalovirus status with high specificity and sensitivity. The sequencing pipeline was judged likely to have produced a cluster of highly shared sequence variants as a technical artifact. When HLA alleles, especially DR and DQ, strongly co-occurred, TCR associations were difficult to assign to individual alleles. While some public TCRs were present in many individuals, most TCR sequences turned up only very rarely across donors.

Measured from the cysteine to the phenylalanine, the CDR3 is 14 residues long. Only the CDR3 portion is preserved as DNA: 42 bases, with reading frame beginning at the first base. The germline ends are 10 bases apart after V is trimmed by 5 bases and J by 2 bases. CDR1 and CDR2 (LNHDA, SQIVND) derive from the germline V gene (reference sequence). The library was generated by the immunoSEQ multiplex PCR assay. The multiplex PCR relied on a mix of 60 forward primers for TCR Vbeta segments and 13 reverse primers for TCR Jbeta segments. The CDR3 region of rearranged TCR beta genes was amplified from genomic DNA with a multiplex PCR assay. Amplified TCR beta libraries were sequenced as 87-base-pair reads on the Illumina HiSeq System. Per the original workflow: Across the 700 or so repertoires, a later analysis counted tens of millions of unique TCR beta chains, around 10 million of which were shared by at least two donors. Raw reads were error-corrected and collapsed into unique sequences with a nearest-neighbor algorithm that merged closely related sequences to remove PCR and sequencing errors. To assign V, D and J gene segments, CDR3 sequences were aligned to IMGT reference sequences. Each retained sequence needed at least a six-nucleotide match to both a V gene segment and a J gene segment. A rearrangement counted as productive if the CDR3 had no stop codons and remained in frame with V and J, and every other rearrangement counted as non-productive. Following IMGT convention, CDR3 was defined as the stretch from the second conserved V-encoded cysteine to the conserved J-encoded phenylalanine. The earlier analysis of fewer than 700 of the donors excluded sequences that lacked an unambiguous match to a single V gene segment. An earlier analysis of 500 to 600 of the donors classified V segments as functional when productive rearrangements were above 56.7% and as segregating when the standard deviation between donors was above 5%. A statistical classification framework was built to diagnose cytomegalovirus status from the catalog of TCR beta chain sequences. In a later analysis, TCR nucleotide sequences were compared against IMGT/GENE-DB human TR gene sequences so that V and J genes could be assigned. The TCRdist pipeline was used in a later analysis to assign CDR3 sequences and most-parsimonious VDJ recombination scenarios. In a later analysis, each TCR beta chain was defined by its CDR3 amino acid sequence together with its V-gene family, and reads without a unique V-gene family were excluded. As a way to deal with suspected cross-contamination and a sequencing artifact, a later analysis dropped roughly 620 nucleotide sequences that were highly shared and had low generation probability. In a later analysis, a clonal expansion index for each public chain was calculated from normalized within-repertoire ranks of inferred template counts. A later analysis computed generation probabilities with a VDJ recombination model fitted to out-of-frame rearrangements, and checked the results against IGoR. In a later analysis, TCR-TCR, TCR-HLA and TCR-CMV co-occurrence was scored with hypergeometric tests, and a repertoire-size bias correction was applied to TCR pairs. To estimate false discovery rates, a later analysis permuted the HLA or CMV assignments 20 times. In a later analysis, co-occurring TCRs were grouped using DBSCAN, and TCRdist sequence similarity was added for clustering within HLA-allele-positive subsets. For co-occurrence clustering, repertoires with fewer than 30,000 or more than 120,000 public chains were excluded, along with 5 or 6 repertoires with anomalous nucleotide sharing. The clones in this table, taken by TCRdb from immuneACCESS, are in-frame only. Not every clone is retained; where verified, under half of the shortfall comes from an unresolved V gene, and the cause of the rest is unknown. Clone size and the V and J calls come from that table; the DNA yielded D and trimming. The sample table lists roughly 150,000 clones, around 75% of them with a count of one. The ten most abundant clones make up 1.6% of the sample.

The chain uses TRBV19 and TRBJ1-5; TRBD1 might be the D gene, on 5 matching bases. The clonotype was recovered from a woman aged 25 to 39 in good health and CMV-seronegative. The sample taken for sequencing was PBMCs. This receptor has the CDR3 CASSFRDGNQPQHF. The DNA is TGTGCCAGTAGTTTCAGGGATGGCAATCAGCCCCAGCATTTT.